One and the same sample provided the 29 T cell receptor beta chains below, sequenced in a study of OX40 agonist ivuxolimab in advanced cancers. Profiled with immunoSEQ multiplex PCR; TCRdb holds only in-frame clones, not every one. The sample records fewer than 25,000 clones, 75% to 80% being singletons. The sequencing used CD4+ or CD8+ T cells sorted from blood, collected in a trial of the OX40 agonist ivuxolimab. The receptors shown here come from an adult with an advanced solid tumor such as melanoma, head and neck, liver or kidney cancer.

The chain recombines TRBV5-4 with TRBJ2-3; possible D gene TRBD2, 5 bases. Germline V gives CDR1 SGHNT, CDR2 YYREEE (reference sequence). V lost 5 bases and J lost 5, with 24 bases in between. The CDR3 is 17 residues long. In DNA, the CDR3 is TGTGCCAGCAGTAGTGCGTCAGGCAGTCCGGGGAAAGATACGCAGTATTTT. Translating gives CASSSASGSPGKDTQYF.

This clone appeared once. The chain employs TRBV19 and TRBJ2-5; tentatively, D is TRBD2 (5 bases). The length of the CDR3 is 14 residues. V lost 3 bases and J 4 bases, leaving 12 bases between the germline ends. Per germline, CDR1 LNHDA and CDR2 SQIVND (reference sequence). As DNA, the CDR3 is TGTGCCAGTAGTATTCAGGAAGGAGGAGAGACCCAGTACTTC. The encoded protein is CASSIQEGGETQYF.

The chain combines TRBV6-1 with TRBJ2-1, with D possibly being TRBD2 (6 bases). The CDR3 has 14 amino acids. Trimming took 1 base from V and 10 from J, leaving 14 bases between them. Germline V gene data show CDR1 as MNHNS and CDR2 as SASEGT. The CDR3 DNA sequence: TGTGCCAGCAGTGAAGTGGGGACTTCGAGGGAGCAGTTCTTC. Residues: CASSEVGTSREQFF.

The CDR3 nucleotides read TGTGCCAGCAGCTCCATACAAAAGACAGGGACGCGGAATGAGCAGTTCTTC. This encodes CASSSIQKTGTRNEQFF. The genes are TRBV7-9 and TRBJ2-1; 7 nucleotides agree with TRBD1. The CDR3 totals 17 residues. The germline CDR1 and CDR2 sequences are SEHNR and FQNEAQ (reference sequence). The junction had 16 bases not matched to a gene; V was cut back by 4 bases and J by 7 bases.

This clone appeared a few times. This rearrangement joins TRBV27 to TRBJ1-5; weak D call: TRBD1 (6 bases). The length of the CDR3 is 15 residues. V dropped 2 bases and J dropped 2 bases, with 10 bases sitting between them. Looked up from germline, CDR1 is MNHEY and CDR2 is SMNVEV (reference sequence). DNA for the CDR3: TGTGCCAGCAGTTTAGGATACAGGGGCAATCAGCCCCAGCATTTT. Translation: CASSLGYRGNQPQHF.

The chain links TRBV7-6 to TRBJ2-5, with a tentative D call TRBD2 (5 bases). The V gene lost 4 bases and the J gene lost 5 bases, with 8 bases spanning the gap. CDR1 is SGHVS, CDR2 FNYEAQ, per germline. The CDR3 contains 12 residues. Written as DNA, the CDR3 is TGTGCCAGCAGCTCCCGAGGGGAGACCCAGTACTTC. Translating gives CASSSRGETQYF. The full variable domain, in which reference TRBV7-6 and TRBJ2-5 provide the parts outside the CDR3, is GAGVSQSPRYKVTKRGQDVALRCDPISGHVSLYWYRQALGQGPEFLTYFNYEAQQDKSGLPNDRFSAERPEGSISTLTIQRTEQRDSAMYRCASSSRGETQYFGPGTRLLVL.

This clone turned up a few times. CDR3 residues: CASSQVASGRRGETQYF. For the CDR3, the DNA is TGCGCCAGCAGCCAAGTCGCTAGCGGGAGAAGAGGGGAGACCCAGTACTTC. The chain joins TRBV4-3 to TRBJ2-5, with TRBD2 identical over 10 bases. The CDR3 length is 17 residues. The trim removed 1 base at V and 5 bases at J, leaving 10 bases unmatched. Germline CDR1 reads LGHNA; CDR2 reads YSLEER.

This clone was seen a few times. The CDR3 DNA is TGTGCTAGTGGTCCAGGGGGGGTCCTGAACACTGAAGCTTTCTTT. Translating it yields CASGPGGVLNTEAFF. The chain combines TRBV12-5 with TRBJ1-1; TRBD1 matches 7 bases. The germline gives CDR1 LGHNT, CDR2 FRNRAP. The CDR3 has 15 amino acids. V gave up 5 bases and J gave up 0 bases; unmatched junction bases: 6.

The V call is TRBV5-1, the J call TRBJ1-1; D not certain. The CDR3 covers 15 residues. Per the germline V gene, CDR1 is SGHRS and CDR2 is YFSETQ. V shed 3 bases and J shed 4 bases, with 16 bases lying between them. The CDR3 region is CASSSDAGWGTEAFF. In DNA, the CDR3 is TGCGCCAGCAGCTCGGACGCCGGGTGGGGCACTGAAGCTTTCTTT.

This clone counts as medium-sized. This chain links TRBV19 with TRBJ1-6; TRBD1 agrees at 8 bases. The CDR3 covers 15 residues. Germline V gene sequence: CDR1 LNHDA, CDR2 SQIVND (reference sequence). The V and J ends lost 7 bases and 7 bases, in that order; junction bases with no gene match: 9. The CDR3 here is CASTGRGTGNSPLHF. The CDR3 nucleotides are TGTGCCAGTACGGGAAGGGGGACAGGAAATTCACCCCTCCACTTT.

Details on this clone: Mismatch with germline at one junction end may stem from a read error. The chain has TRBV30 and TRBJ1-3; the D is unclear. Germline V gene sequence: CDR1 GTSNPN, CDR2 SVGIG (reference sequence). The CDR3 contains 13 residues. The chain's CDR3 is CAWGHDFGYTIYF. For the CDR3, the DNA is TGTGCCTGGGGGCATGACTTTGGATACACCATATATTTT.

The chain links TRBV5-4 to TRBJ1-2; unclear D gene. The germline CDR1 and CDR2 sequences are SGHNT and YYREEE (reference sequence). The CDR3 length is 15 residues. Trimming removed 0 bases from V and 0 bases from J, with 9 bases in between. CDR3 residues: CASSLEADPNYGYTF. For the CDR3, the DNA is TGTGCCAGCAGCTTGGAGGCAGATCCTAACTATGGCTACACCTTC.

This clone has more than one count but fewer than ten. J is TRBJ2-1 and V is TRBV7-2, with 10 bases that match TRBD1. The length of the CDR3 is 15 residues. Germline V gene sequence: CDR1 SGHTA, CDR2 FQGNSA. Germline trimming cut 1 base from V and 6 bases from J; bases unmatched to any gene: 3. The CDR3, as DNA: TGTGCCAGCAGCTTAGTGGGGACAGGGGCCAATGAGCAGTTCTTC. Encoded protein: CASSLVGTGANEQFF.

The chain couples TRBV5-5 to TRBJ1-6; 10 positions match TRBD1. Germline loops: CDR1 SGHKS, CDR2 YYEKEE (reference sequence). V trimming: 4 bases; J trimming: 5 bases; junction bases outside the gene matches: 6. The CDR3 consists of 16 residues. Written as DNA, the CDR3 is TGTGCCAGCAGCCCCGGTGGGACAGGGGATAATTCACCCCTCCACTTT. Translating it yields CASSPGGTGDNSPLHF.

The J gene is TRBJ2-7, the V gene TRBV7-9, with TRBD2 matching over 9 bases. CDR3 length equals 15 residues. Germline V gives CDR1 SEHNR, CDR2 FQNEAQ (reference sequence). After removal of 4 bases from V and 6 bases from J, the junction contained 10 bases not matched to a gene. The CDR3 is CASSSLAGTVSEQYF. The CDR3, as DNA: TGTGCCAGCAGCTCGCTAGCGGGAACGGTAAGCGAGCAGTACTTC. The full variable domain, rest sourced from reference TRBV7-9 and TRBJ2-7, is DTGVSQNPRHKITKRGQNVTFRCDPISEHNRLYWYRQTLGQGPEFLTYFQNEAQLEKSRLLSDRFSAERPKGSFSTLEIQRTEQGDSAMYLCASSSLAGTVSEQYFGPGTRLTVT.

The genes are TRBV9 and TRBJ1-2; TRBD1 might be the D (5 bases). The V gene lost 0 bases and the J gene lost 5 bases, with 17 bases spanning the gap. The V gene's germline CDR1 is SGDLS and CDR2 YYNGEE. The CDR3 has 16 residues. This CDR3 reads CASSVEGTPGGYGYTF. In DNA, the CDR3 is TGTGCCAGCAGCGTAGAAGGGACCCCAGGAGGTTATGGCTACACCTTC.

The chain uses TRBV6-8 and TRBJ1-2; TRBD1 is a possible D gene (6 bases). The germline V and J ends were trimmed by 5 bases and 7 bases, with 20 bases remaining between them. Germline V gives CDR1 MNHGY, CDR2 SAAAGT. There are 15 residues in the CDR3. The CDR3 loop reads CASSEGTTGIIGYTF. CDR3 DNA: TGTGCCAGCAGTGAAGGTACCACAGGGATAATTGGCTACACCTTC.

The chain links TRBV7-9 to TRBJ2-7; D unclear. The V gene lost 1 base and the J gene lost 0 bases, with 16 bases spanning the gap. Germline CDR1 SEHNR, CDR2 FQNEAQ (reference sequence). CDR3 length: 17 amino acids. CDR3: CASSLDRKLVGSYEQYF. The CDR3 DNA sequence: TGTGCCAGCAGCTTAGATAGGAAGTTGGTGGGCTCCTACGAGCAGTACTTC.

The sample holds one count of this clone. The rearrangement joins TRBV7-2 to TRBJ2-5; 7 nucleotides align to TRBD1. V dropped 3 bases and J dropped 2; count of bases not matched to a gene: 9. Germline V gives CDR1 SGHTA, CDR2 FQGNSA. This CDR3 comprises 16 residues. The CDR3: CASSFTTGPQQETQYF. Here the CDR3 DNA reads TGTGCCAGCAGCTTTACGACAGGGCCTCAACAAGAGACCCAGTACTTC. The complete variable domain, with remaining parts taken from reference TRBV7-2 and TRBJ2-5, reads GAGVSQSPSNKVTEKGKDVELRCDPISGHTALYWYRQSLGQGLEFLIYFQGNSAPDKSGLPSDRFSAERTGGSVSTLTIQRTQQEDSAVYLCASSFTTGPQQETQYFGPGTRLLVL.

This clone was detected only once. This chain uses TRBV5-1 with TRBJ2-7; the D is unclear. Germline assignment: CDR1 SGHRS and CDR2 YFSETQ. V was clipped by 2 bases and J by 6 bases, with 15 bases between them. The CDR3 has 14 amino acids. The CDR3, as DNA: TGCGCCAGCAGCTTCCGGGTCAAGGCGGTCGAGCAGTACTTC. Protein sequence: CASSFRVKAVEQYF.

This sequence joins TRBV7-6 and TRBJ2-5, with unresolved D. The DNA end is more similar to TRBJ2-7, so the J call may be wrong. CDR1 is SGHVS and CDR2 is FNYEAQ in the germline V gene. CDR3 length: 11 residues. The CDR3 DNA reads as TGTGCCAGCAGCTTAACCTACGAGCAGTACTTC. This codes for CASSLTYEQYF.

The chain employs TRBV5-1 and TRBJ1-2, with 8 bases identical to TRBD1. The CDR3 has 13 amino acids. V gave up 6 bases and J gave up 6 bases; unmatched junction bases: 7. Per germline, CDR1 SGHRS and CDR2 YFSETQ. CDR3 nucleotides: TGCGCCAGCACATCACAGGGGGGCGATGGCTACACCTTC. This gives the protein CASTSQGGDGYTF.

V usage is TRBV2 and J usage is TRBJ2-7, with a weak D call TRBD2 (7 bases). The CDR3 loop spans 12 amino acids. The germline V gene encodes CDR1 SNHLY and CDR2 FYNNEI. Trimming stripped 11 bases from V and 1 base from J, with 12 bases between. CDR3 sequence (DNA): TGTGCCGGAGGGGGGGAGTCCTACGAGCAGTACTTC. The encoded protein is CAGGGESYEQYF.

The chain joins TRBV11-1 to TRBJ2-7; a possible D gene is TRBD2 (6 bases). V was clipped by 2 bases and J by 3 bases, with 14 bases between them. Germline-derived CDR1 and CDR2 are SGHAT and FQDESV (reference sequence). The CDR3 length is 15 residues. The CDR3 DNA reads TGTGCCAGCAGCTTATGGGGCGGGGAAGACTACGAGCAGTACTTC. It codes for CASSLWGGEDYEQYF.

There are a few counts of this clone. The V gene is TRBV9, the J gene TRBJ1-6, with 7 nucleotides matching TRBD1. CDR3 length: 14 amino acids. The trim removed 4 bases at V and 9 bases at J, leaving 7 bases unmatched. Per the germline V gene, CDR1 is SGDLS and CDR2 is YYNGEE. CDR3 sequence (DNA): TGTGCCAGCAGCTCGGGACAGTTGGGTTCACCCCTCCACTTT. Protein: CASSSGQLGSPLHF.

In regard to this clone: Other DNA sequences within the sample encode an identical CDR3. The rearrangement uses TRBV19 and TRBJ2-3; possibly TRBD1 for D (5 bases). Germline CDR1 LNHDA, CDR2 SQIVND (reference sequence). V lost 2 bases and J lost 0, with 9 bases in between. The CDR3 length is 15 residues. The CDR3 DNA follows: TGTGCCAGTAGTATAACAGGTCCTAGCACAGATACGCAGTATTTT. Amino acid sequence: CASSITGPSTDTQYF.

The chain joins TRBV10-3 to TRBJ1-1, with 10 bases matching TRBD1. The CDR3 spans 15 residues. The trim removed 2 bases at V and 6 bases at J, leaving 6 bases unmatched. In germline, CDR1 is ENHRY, CDR2 SYGVKD. As DNA, the CDR3 is TGTGCCATCAGTGAGGCGAGGACAGGGGGTTCTGAAGCTTTCTTT. This encodes CAISEARTGGSEAFF.

The chain employs TRBV6-6 and TRBJ1-2, with a tentative D call TRBD1 (5 bases). V shed 7 bases and J shed 7 bases, with 13 bases lying between them. This CDR3 has 12 amino acids. Per germline, CDR1 MNHNY and CDR2 SVGAGI (reference sequence). CDR3 in DNA: TGTGCCAGCACCCCGGGGGTGAGTGGCTACACCTTC. Encoded protein: CASTPGVSGYTF.

This clone was seen a handful of times. The chain links TRBV6-6 to TRBJ1-1; D gene unclear. This CDR3 is built from 13 residues. Deletions cut 6 bases from V and 1 base from J, with 9 bases between. In germline, CDR1 is MNHNY, CDR2 SVGAGI (reference sequence). The CDR3 nucleotides are TGTGCCAGCAGGGGGTACGGGAACACTGAAGCTTTCTTT. The encoded protein is CASRGYGNTEAFF.